The present TCR beta chain was sequenced within a study of beta chain features in type 1 diabetes. Points from the study as a whole: Cells carrying high TCR expression could end up over-represented when cDNA is sequenced. For type 1 diabetes patients, VDJ junctions showed fewer insertions and more deletions. In all four CD4+ subsets, TCRB CDR3 length was significantly, moderately reduced in type 1 diabetes. Naive, central memory and Treg TCRB repertoires seemed to resemble each other more closely in patients than they did in healthy donors.

The isolated RNA, all of it, was reverse transcribed, so expressed TCRB transcripts were what got sequenced. TCRdb's table, derived via immunoSEQ multiplex PCR, lists solely in-frame clones and lacks some. The sample includes a few hundred thousand clones, roughly 12% of them seen just once. Markers CD45RO/CCR7/CD25/CD127/CD95/CD27 served to sort CD4+ naive, central memory, regulatory and stem cell-like memory cells. Concerning this clone: Its matching antigen is unknown.

Sequencing input: naive CD4+ T cells from blood. The clonotype was recovered from a woman aged 18-30 years with type 1 diabetes.

CDR3 amino acids: CASSPRVPGQSTAGYTF. The CDR3 nucleotides read TGTGCCAGCTCACCACGGGTACCGGGACAGTCGACCGCGGGCTACACCTTC. V usage is TRBV18 and J usage is TRBJ1-2; 7 nucleotides agree with TRBD1. Losses at the gene ends were 1 base for V and 8 bases for J; bases not matched to a gene: 16. This CDR3 has 17 residues. Germline V gene lookup returns CDR1 KGHSH and CDR2 LQKENI.